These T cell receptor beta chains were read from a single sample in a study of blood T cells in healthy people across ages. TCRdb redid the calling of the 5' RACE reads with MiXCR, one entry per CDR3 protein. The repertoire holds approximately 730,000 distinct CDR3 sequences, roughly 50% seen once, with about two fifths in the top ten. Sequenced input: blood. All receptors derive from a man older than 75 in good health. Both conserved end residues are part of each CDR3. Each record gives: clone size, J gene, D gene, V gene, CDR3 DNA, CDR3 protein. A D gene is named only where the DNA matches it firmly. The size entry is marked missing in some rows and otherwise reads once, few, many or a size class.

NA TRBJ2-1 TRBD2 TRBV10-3 TGTGCCATCAGTTTGGGACCACGGGGGGACAATGAGCAGTTCTTC CAISLGPRGDNEQFF
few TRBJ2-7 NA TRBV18 TGTGCCAGCTCACCTCGCAGGACCTACGAGCAGTACTTC CASSPRRTYEQYF
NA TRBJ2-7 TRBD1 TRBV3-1 TGTGCCAGCAGCCGGGGTACCGGACAGGTCATATCCTACGAGCAGTACTTC CASSRGTGQVISYEQYF
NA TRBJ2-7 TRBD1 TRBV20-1 TGCAGTGCGACAGACCGGGACAGGGTTTTAGACGAGCAGTACTTC CSATDRDRVLDEQYF
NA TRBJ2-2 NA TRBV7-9 TGTGCCAGCAGCTTAGACTTCACCGGGGAGCTGTTTTTT CASSLDFTGELFF
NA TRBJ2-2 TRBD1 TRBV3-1 TGTGCCAGCAGCCTATTCGGGACAGGGGCCGCCGGGGAGCTGTTTTTT CASSLFGTGAAGELFF
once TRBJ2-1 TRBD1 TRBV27 TGTGCCAGCAGTCTTTCAGGGGGCGTCCACAATGAGCAGTTCTTC CASSLSGGVHNEQFF
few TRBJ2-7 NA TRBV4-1 TGCGCCAGCAGCCAAGATTTGGCGACTAGAATATCCGAGCAGTACTTC CASSQDLATRISEQYF
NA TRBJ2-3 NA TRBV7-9 TGTGCCAGCAGCTTAGCCCGTCGCATCGGGGGAGATACGCAGTATTTT CASSLARRIGGDTQYF
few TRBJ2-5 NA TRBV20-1 TGCAGTGCTAGTGGTACAGTCCAAGAGACCCAGTACTTC CSASGTVQETQYF